This T cell receptor beta chain was captured in a study of graft-versus-host responses after intestinal transplantation. Study overall: Recipients had multivisceral, liver-intestinal, or isolated intestinal transplants.

Processing of graft tissue released intraepithelial and lamina propria lymphocytes. The CDR3 is 11 amino acids. Germline CDR1 SGHRS, CDR2 YFSETQ. V lost 1 base and J lost 3, with 0 bases in between. Generated by immunoSEQ multiplex PCR, the TCRdb table keeps only in-frame clones and is missing some. The sample gives roughly 36,000 clones, around 90% of which show up once; 18% is in the top ten. This clone was seen only a few times. The sequence was obtained from a human patient who received an intestinal transplant, so some T cells may come from the graft donor. This rearrangement joins TRBV5-1 to TRBJ2-3; unclear D gene. The sample in question was ileum tissue, obtained less than 210 days after intestinal transplant. CDR3 region: CASSLTDTQYF. The CDR3 nucleotides read TGCGCCAGCAGCTTGACAGATACGCAGTATTTT.